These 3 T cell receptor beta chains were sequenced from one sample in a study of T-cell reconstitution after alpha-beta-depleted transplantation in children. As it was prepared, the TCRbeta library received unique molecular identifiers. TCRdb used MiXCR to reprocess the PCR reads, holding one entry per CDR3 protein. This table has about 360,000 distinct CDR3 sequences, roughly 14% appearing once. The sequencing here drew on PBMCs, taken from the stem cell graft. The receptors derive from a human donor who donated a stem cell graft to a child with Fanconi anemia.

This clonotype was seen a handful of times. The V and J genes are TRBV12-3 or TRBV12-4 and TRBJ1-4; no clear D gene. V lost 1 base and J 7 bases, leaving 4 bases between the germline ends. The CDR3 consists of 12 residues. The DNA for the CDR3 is TGTGCCAGCAGTTTAGGGATTGAAAAACTGTTTTTT. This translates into CASSLGIEKLFF.

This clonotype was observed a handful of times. CDR3 loop: CASSSGQGRNTEAFF. DNA of the CDR3: TGTGCCAGCAGCTCCGGTCAGGGGCGCAACACTGAAGCTTTCTTT. The chain recombines TRBV5-8 with TRBJ1-1; perhaps TRBD1 as D (6 bases). The V gene's germline CDR1 is SGHTS and CDR2 YDEGEE. V shed 3 bases and J shed 2 bases, with 14 bases lying between them. CDR3 length: 15 amino acids.

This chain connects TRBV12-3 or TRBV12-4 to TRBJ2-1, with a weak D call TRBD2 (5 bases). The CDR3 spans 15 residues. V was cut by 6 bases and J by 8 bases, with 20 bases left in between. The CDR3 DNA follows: TGTGCCAGCAGACTTACTAGAAAGGGAGCCCATGAGCAGTTCTTC. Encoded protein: CASRLTRKGAHEQFF.